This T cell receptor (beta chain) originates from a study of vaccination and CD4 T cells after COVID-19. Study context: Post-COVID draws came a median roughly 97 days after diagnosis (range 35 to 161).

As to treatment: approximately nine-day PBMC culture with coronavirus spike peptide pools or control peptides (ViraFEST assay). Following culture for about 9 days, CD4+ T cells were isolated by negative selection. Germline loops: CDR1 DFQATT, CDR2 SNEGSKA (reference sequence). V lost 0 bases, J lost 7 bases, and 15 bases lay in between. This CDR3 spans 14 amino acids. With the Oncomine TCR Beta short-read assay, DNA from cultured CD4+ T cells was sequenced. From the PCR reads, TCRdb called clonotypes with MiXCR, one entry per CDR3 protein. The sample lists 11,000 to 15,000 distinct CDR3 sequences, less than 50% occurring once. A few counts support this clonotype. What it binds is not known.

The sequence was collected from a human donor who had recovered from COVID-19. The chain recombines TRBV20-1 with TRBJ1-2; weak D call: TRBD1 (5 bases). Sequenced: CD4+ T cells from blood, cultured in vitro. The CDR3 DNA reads TGCAGTGCTAGAGATCACAGGCGACCGCTTGGCTACACCTTC. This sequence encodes CSARDHRRPLGYTF.